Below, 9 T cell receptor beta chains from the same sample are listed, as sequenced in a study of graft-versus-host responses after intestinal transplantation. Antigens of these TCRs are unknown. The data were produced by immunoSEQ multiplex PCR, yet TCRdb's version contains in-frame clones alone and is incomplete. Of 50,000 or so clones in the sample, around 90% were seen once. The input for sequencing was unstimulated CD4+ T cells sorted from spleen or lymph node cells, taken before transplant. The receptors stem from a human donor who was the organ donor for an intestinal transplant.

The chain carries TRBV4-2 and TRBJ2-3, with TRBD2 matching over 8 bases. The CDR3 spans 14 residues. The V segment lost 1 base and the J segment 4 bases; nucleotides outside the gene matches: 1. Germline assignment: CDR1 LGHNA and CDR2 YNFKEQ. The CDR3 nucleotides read TGTGCCAGCAGCCAAGCGGGAGGGCCAGATACGCAGTATTTT. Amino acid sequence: CASSQAGGPDTQYF.

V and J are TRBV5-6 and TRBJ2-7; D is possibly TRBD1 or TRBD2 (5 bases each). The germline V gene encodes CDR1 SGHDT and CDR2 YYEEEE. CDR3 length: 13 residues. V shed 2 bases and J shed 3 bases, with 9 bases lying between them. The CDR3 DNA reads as TGTGCCAGCAGCTTCGCAGGGAGCTACGAGCAGTACTTC. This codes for CASSFAGSYEQYF.

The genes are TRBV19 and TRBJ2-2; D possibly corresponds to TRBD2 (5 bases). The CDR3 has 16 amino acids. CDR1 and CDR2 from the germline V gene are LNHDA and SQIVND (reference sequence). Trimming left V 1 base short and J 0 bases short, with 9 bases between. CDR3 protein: CASSIGLTPNTGELFF. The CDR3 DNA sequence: TGTGCCAGTAGTATAGGACTAACCCCGAACACCGGGGAGCTGTTTTTT.

For the CDR3, the DNA is TGTGCCAGCAGCTCCACCTACGAGCAGTACTTC. Protein sequence: CASSSTYEQYF. This chain joins TRBV11-3 and TRBJ2-7; D is unclear. CDR3 length: 11 amino acids. Germline loops: CDR1 SGHNT, CDR2 YENEEA. Trimming stripped 4 bases from V and 2 bases from J, with 3 bases between.

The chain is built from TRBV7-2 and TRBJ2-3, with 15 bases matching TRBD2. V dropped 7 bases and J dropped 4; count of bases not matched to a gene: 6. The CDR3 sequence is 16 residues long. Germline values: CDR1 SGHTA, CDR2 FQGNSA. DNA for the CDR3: TGTGCCAGCAAGAAGGGACTAGCGGGAGGATCAGATACGCAGTATTTT. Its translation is CASKKGLAGGSDTQYF.

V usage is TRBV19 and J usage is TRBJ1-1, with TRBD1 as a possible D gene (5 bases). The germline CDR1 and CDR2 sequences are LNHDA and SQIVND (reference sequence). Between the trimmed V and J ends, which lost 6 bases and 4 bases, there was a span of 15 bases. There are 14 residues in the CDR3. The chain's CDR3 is CASRLIGGGTEAFF. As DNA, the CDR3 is TGTGCCAGTAGACTCATCGGGGGGGGCACTGAAGCTTTCTTT.

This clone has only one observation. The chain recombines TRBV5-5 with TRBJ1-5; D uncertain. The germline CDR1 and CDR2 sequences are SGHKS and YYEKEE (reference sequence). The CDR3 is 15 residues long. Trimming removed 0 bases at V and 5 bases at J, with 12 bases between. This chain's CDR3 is CASSLAIRVDQPQHF. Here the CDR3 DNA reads TGTGCCAGCAGCTTGGCCATAAGGGTGGATCAGCCCCAGCATTTT.

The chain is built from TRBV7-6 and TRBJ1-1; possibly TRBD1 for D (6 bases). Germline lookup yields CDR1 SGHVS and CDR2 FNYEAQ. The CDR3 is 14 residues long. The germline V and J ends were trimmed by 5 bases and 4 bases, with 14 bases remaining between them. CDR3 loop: CASSPLRGGTEAFF. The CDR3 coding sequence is TGTGCCAGCAGCCCCTTAAGAGGGGGCACTGAAGCTTTCTTT.

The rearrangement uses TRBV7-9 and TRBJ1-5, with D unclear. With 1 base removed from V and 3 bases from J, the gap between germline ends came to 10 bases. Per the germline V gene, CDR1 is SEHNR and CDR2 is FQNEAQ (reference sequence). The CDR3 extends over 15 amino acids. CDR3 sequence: CASSLGNSYNQPQHF. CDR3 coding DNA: TGTGCCAGCAGCTTAGGGAACAGTTACAATCAGCCCCAGCATTTT.